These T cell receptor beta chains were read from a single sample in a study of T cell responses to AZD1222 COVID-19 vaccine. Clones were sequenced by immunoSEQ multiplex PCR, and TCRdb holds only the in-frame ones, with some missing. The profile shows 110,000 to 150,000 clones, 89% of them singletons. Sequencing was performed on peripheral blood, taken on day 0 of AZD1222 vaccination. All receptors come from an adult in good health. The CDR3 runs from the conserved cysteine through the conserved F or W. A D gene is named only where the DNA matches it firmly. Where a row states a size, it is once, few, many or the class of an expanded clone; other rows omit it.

CDR3: CATSRGLGGDTQYF; DNA: TGTGCCACCAGCAGGGGACTGGGGGGAGATACGCAGTATTTT; size: NA; V: TRBV15; J: TRBJ2-3; D: NA
CDR3: CASSPPGQRLNQPQHF; DNA: TGTGCCAGCAGCCCTCCGGGACAGAGACTCAATCAGCCCCAGCATTTT; size: once; V: TRBV2; J: TRBJ1-5; D: TRBD1
CDR3: CASSPPAGFHEQYF; DNA: TGTGCCAGCTCACCACCTGCTGGGTTCCACGAGCAGTACTTC; size: NA; V: TRBV18; J: TRBJ2-7; D: NA
CDR3: CASSSRVGEAFF; DNA: TGTGCCAGCAGTTCCCGGGTAGGGGAAGCTTTCTTT; size: once; V: TRBV28; J: TRBJ1-1; D: NA
CDR3: CASSRRGYSNQPQHF; DNA: TGTGCCAGCAGTAGAAGGGGTTATAGCAATCAGCCCCAGCATTTT; size: NA; V: TRBV2; J: TRBJ1-5; D: NA
CDR3: CSVSRGAQETQYF; DNA: TGCAGCGTCTCTCGCGGGGCCCAAGAGACCCAGTACTTC; size: NA; V: TRBV29-1; J: TRBJ2-5; D: NA
CDR3: CASSLVAGTGNTIYF; DNA: TGTGCCAGCAGTTTAGTGGCCGGGACTGGAAACACCATATATTTT; size: NA; V: TRBV27; J: TRBJ1-3; D: NA
CDR3: CASSLGVGGSYEQYF; DNA: TGTGCCAGCAGCTTAGGTGTCGGGGGCTCCTACGAGCAGTACTTC; size: NA; V: TRBV5-6; J: TRBJ2-7; D: NA
CDR3: CASSIAGLSWEPLHF; DNA: TGTGCCAGTAGTATAGCGGGTCTCTCGTGGGAACCCCTCCACTTT; size: NA; V: TRBV19; J: TRBJ1-6; D: NA
CDR3: CASTIGGVGEKLFF; DNA: TGTGCCAGCACTATAGGGGGGGTAGGAGAAAAACTGTTTTTT; size: NA; V: TRBV6-5; J: TRBJ1-4; D: NA
CDR3: CAWGPGGDEQYF; DNA: TGTGCCTGGGGACCCGGGGGGGACGAGCAGTACTTC; size: once; V: TRBV30; J: TRBJ2-7; D: TRBD2
CDR3: CASSTDRRGSNQPQHF; DNA: TGTGCCAGTAGTACGGACAGGAGAGGTAGCAATCAGCCCCAGCATTTT; size: NA; V: TRBV19; J: TRBJ1-5; D: TRBD1
CDR3: CASSLDSDYGYTF; DNA: TGTGCCAGCTCACTCGACAGTGATTATGGCTACACCTTC; size: NA; V: TRBV18; J: TRBJ1-2; D: NA
CDR3: CASSPKTGVLGYGYTF; DNA: TGTGCCAGCTCACCCAAGACAGGGGTCCTTGGCTATGGCTACACCTTC; size: NA; V: TRBV18; J: TRBJ1-2; D: TRBD1
CDR3: CASSFRTSGPTGELFF; DNA: TGTGCCAGCAGCTTCCGGACTAGCGGGCCCACCGGGGAGCTGTTTTTT; size: NA; V: TRBV7-8; J: TRBJ2-2; D: TRBD2
CDR3: CASSQELRGFPEAFF; DNA: TGTGCCAGCAGCCAAGAGTTACGAGGGTTTCCTGAAGCTTTCTTT; size: NA; V: TRBV14; J: TRBJ1-1; D: NA
CDR3: CASSQGTTPNTEAFF; DNA: TGTGCCAGCAGCCAAGGCACTACACCGAACACTGAAGCTTTCTTT; size: NA; V: TRBV14; J: TRBJ1-1; D: NA
CDR3: CASSLFLAGGSYNEQFF; DNA: TGTGCCAGCAGTTTATTCCTAGCGGGCGGCTCCTACAATGAGCAGTTCTTC; size: NA; V: TRBV27; J: TRBJ2-1; D: TRBD2
CDR3: CASSLNGQLNTEAFF; DNA: TGTGCCAGCAGCCTGAATGGACAGCTGAACACTGAAGCTTTCTTT; size: few; V: TRBV11-3; J: TRBJ1-1; D: NA
CDR3: CASSLIGQGAGTF; DNA: TGTGCCAGCAGCTTAATAGGACAGGGGGCAGGCACCTTC; size: NA; V: TRBV7-8; J: TRBJ1-2; D: TRBD1
CDR3: CASTDLGHSPLHF; DNA: TGTGCCAGCACCGACCTGGGGCATTCACCCCTCCACTTT; size: few; V: TRBV6-6; J: TRBJ1-6; D: NA
CDR3: CASSLGWTGDMNTEAFF; DNA: TGTGCCAGCAGCTTAGGGTGGACAGGGGACATGAACACTGAAGCTTTCTTT; size: NA; V: TRBV7-2; J: TRBJ1-1; D: TRBD1
CDR3: CASSQDRPSRFRNEQFF; DNA: TGTGCCAGCAGCCAAGACCGACCTAGCAGGTTCCGCAATGAGCAGTTCTTC; size: NA; V: TRBV14; J: TRBJ2-1; D: NA
CDR3: CASSVDGLAAYEQYF; DNA: TGTGCCAGCAGCGTAGATGGACTAGCGGCCTACGAGCAGTACTTC; size: NA; V: TRBV9; J: TRBJ2-7; D: TRBD2
CDR3: CASSLLQGANEKLFF; DNA: TGCGCCAGCAGCCTGCTACAGGGGGCTAATGAAAAACTGTTTTTT; size: NA; V: TRBV5-1; J: TRBJ1-4; D: TRBD1
CDR3: CSARGPGVQYF; DNA: TGCAGTGCTAGAGGACCGGGAGTGCAGTACTTC; size: once; V: TRBV20-1; J: TRBJ2-7; D: NA
CDR3: CATSRDRIGLGDEQYF; DNA: TGTGCCACCAGCAGAGATCGAATTGGTCTGGGGGACGAGCAGTACTTC; size: NA; V: TRBV15; J: TRBJ2-7; D: NA
CDR3: CSAGPGRPDYNEQFF; DNA: TGTTCTGCGGGGCCGGGGCGCCCCGACTACAATGAGCAGTTCTTC; size: NA; V: TRBV28; J: TRBJ2-1; D: NA
CDR3: CASNGGPGEKLFF; DNA: TGTGCCAGCAATGGAGGGCCCGGTGAAAAACTGTTTTTT; size: NA; V: TRBV2; J: TRBJ1-4; D: NA
CDR3: CASSSFEGQPQHF; DNA: TGTGCCAGCAGCTCCTTCGAGGGCCAGCCCCAGCATTTT; size: few; V: TRBV9; J: TRBJ1-5; D: NA
CDR3: CASSDKRLGLKAFF; DNA: TGTGCCAGCAGTGACAAACGGTTGGGGCTGAAAGCTTTCTTT; size: NA; V: TRBV28; J: TRBJ1-1; D: NA
CDR3: CASGPGANINEQFF; DNA: TGTGCCAGCGGACCAGGGGCTAACATCAATGAGCAGTTCTTC; size: NA; V: TRBV14; J: TRBJ2-1; D: NA
CDR3: CASSSQDRADYINEKLFF; DNA: TGTGCCAGCAGTTCTCAGGACAGGGCCGACTATATTAATGAAAAACTGTTTTTT; size: NA; V: TRBV28; J: TRBJ1-4; D: TRBD1
CDR3: CASSTRMNTEAFF; DNA: TGTGCCAGCAGCACGAGAATGAACACTGAAGCTTTCTTT; size: NA; V: TRBV7-8; J: TRBJ1-1; D: NA
CDR3: CASSPNPDFLNTEAFF; DNA: TGCGCCAGCAGCCCTAACCCGGACTTTCTGAACACTGAAGCTTTCTTT; size: NA; V: TRBV4-1; J: TRBJ1-1; D: NA